These 9 T cell receptor beta chains share one sample of origin, sequenced in a study of blood T cells in healthy people across ages. Sample-barcoded 5' priming and a J-beta primer mix drove a second PCR of roughly 7 to 11 cycles. TCRdb processed the 5' RACE reads anew with MiXCR; each CDR3 protein has one entry. Seen here are under 700,000 distinct CDR3 sequences, approximately 25% observed once, and the top ten hold under 9%. In addition, the sample was reused for a study of T cells of mothers and their children.

The sample comprised blood. The receptors derive from a boy under 18 in good health.

This chain joins TRBV6-2 or TRBV6-3 and TRBJ2-1; TRBD2 is a possible D gene (6 bases). Germline V lookup: CDR1 MNHEY, CDR2 SVGEGT. CDR3 length: 19 amino acids. V lost 2 bases to trimming and J lost 3 bases, with 23 bases between them. The CDR3 nucleotides are TGTGCCAGCAGTTACCCCACGGACCCAGCGGGTTTGAGCTACAATGAGCAGTTCTTC. Translation gives CASSYPTDPAGLSYNEQFF.

This chain links TRBV11-2 with TRBJ2-3; 8 bases fit TRBD2. There are 15 residues in the CDR3. Germline CDR1 is SGHAT and CDR2 is FQNNGV. The J segment lost 1 base and the V segment lost 1 base, leaving 1 base of the junction unmatched. CDR3 DNA sequence: TGTGCCAGCAGCTTAGGGCGGGAGGGCACAGATACGCAGTATTTT. Residues: CASSLGREGTDTQYF.

The chain is built from TRBV6-1 and TRBJ2-5; 9 bases match TRBD1. This CDR3 has 14 residues. The ends lost 6 bases at V and 4 bases at J; junction bases unmatched: 6. CDR1 is MNHNS and CDR2 is SASEGT in the germline V gene. Written as DNA, the CDR3 is TGTGCCAGCAGAGCGGGACAGGGTCGAGAGACCCAGTACTTC. This sequence encodes CASRAGQGRETQYF.

This rearrangement joins TRBV6-2 or TRBV6-3 to TRBJ2-1, with 10 bases that match TRBD2. This CDR3 has 14 residues. With 7 bases clipped from V and 8 bases from J, the junction kept 8 bases outside the gene matches. Per germline, CDR1 MNHEY and CDR2 SVGEGT. CDR3 sequence (DNA): TGTGCCAGCACTCGGGCGACTAGCGGGTATGAGCAGTTCTTC. Its translation: CASTRATSGYEQFF.

In this sample, this clonotype turned up a few times. The V gene is TRBV2, the J gene TRBJ2-4, with 7 positions matching TRBD1. In germline, CDR1 is SNHLY, CDR2 FYNNEI. The CDR3 sequence is 14 residues long. The V and J ends lost 7 bases and 3 bases, in that order; junction bases with no gene match: 6. CDR3 residues: CASTRQGSKNIQYF. The CDR3 region has the DNA TGTGCCAGCACTAGACAGGGTAGCAAAAACATTCAGTACTTC.

The chain combines TRBV28 with TRBJ2-7, with a weak D call TRBD2 (5 bases). CDR1 and CDR2 (germline): MDHEN, SYDVKM. The V end lost 1 base, the J end lost 2 bases, and 9 bases lay between the germline ends. The CDR3 sequence is 14 residues long. CDR3 sequence (DNA): TGTGCCAGCAGTTTATTGAGGGATCCCTACGAGCAGTACTTC. This translates into CASSLLRDPYEQYF.

This clonotype appeared many times. The V call is TRBV7-2, the J call TRBJ2-7, with D perhaps being TRBD1 or TRBD2 (5 bases each). Trimming took 4 bases from V and 0 from J, leaving 10 bases between them. CDR1 and CDR2 from the germline V gene are SGHTA and FQGNSA. The CDR3 is made up of 14 amino acids. This chain's CDR3 is CASSSTGTSYEQYF. CDR3 DNA sequence: TGTGCCAGCAGCTCTACTGGGACCTCCTACGAGCAGTACTTC. The full variable domain, its missing parts supplied by reference TRBV7-2 and TRBJ2-7, is GAGVSQSPSNKVTEKGKDVELRCDPISGHTALYWYRQSLGQGLEFLIYFQGNSAPDKSGLPSDRFSAERTGGSVSTLTIQRTQQEDSAVYLCASSSTGTSYEQYFGPGTRLTVT.

The chain combines TRBV7-8 with TRBJ2-5, with a weak D call TRBD2 (5 bases). Trimming took 0 bases from V and 5 from J, leaving 7 bases between them. Germline-derived CDR1 and CDR2 are SGHVS and FQNEAQ. This CDR3 has 13 residues. CDR3: CASSLARAETQYF. The CDR3 DNA follows: TGTGCCAGCAGCTTAGCGAGGGCGGAGACCCAGTACTTC.

The CDR3 region has the DNA TGTGCCAGCAGCGAAGGCGGGGGGGCAGCCTACGAGCAGTACTTC. Translating it yields CASSEGGGAAYEQYF. The chain joins TRBV9 to TRBJ2-7; 9 nucleotides agree with TRBD2. Germline CDR1 and CDR2: SGDLS and YYNGEE. The CDR3 sequence is 15 residues long. V dropped 3 bases and J dropped 2; count of bases not matched to a gene: 6.